These T cell receptor beta chains were read from a single sample in a study of T-cell reconstitution after alpha-beta-depleted transplantation in children. MiXCR was run by TCRdb on the PCR reads, yielding one entry per CDR3 protein. Here the sample spans 500,000 to 650,000 distinct CDR3 sequences, 9.5% to 12% being singletons. The specimen was PBMCs, mostly from graft donor cells, collected 180 days after TCRalphabeta/CD19-depleted stem cell transplant. Receptor source: a female patient aged 2-10 years who had a stem cell transplant for aplastic anemia, so the T cells may come from the graft donor. CDR3s leave out the opening cysteine and the closing phenylalanine or tryptophan. The D gene is left open where the match is weak.

D gene,V gene,CDR3 protein
-,TRBV20-1,SARDHGVAGT
-,TRBV20-1,SASRGILETQY
TRBD2,TRBV12-3/TRBV12-4,ASSNSGTGNEQF
TRBD1,TRBV6-1,ASRAGQKTYGYT
-,TRBV27,ASSLSRLLLYNEQF
TRBD1,TRBV29-1,SVGRQGETAGSQY
-,TRBV7-8,ASSFQGTLSYEQY
TRBD2,TRBV15,ATKRRTSGGKNEQY
TRBD2,TRBV11-3,ASSFFREDEQF
TRBD1,TRBV12-3/TRBV12-4,AISGQTKSSGANVLT
-,TRBV29-1,SVYLSSYNEQF
TRBD2,TRBV5-1,ASSLESGRAGEQF
TRBD1,TRBV27,ASSSPSQGARGYT
TRBD1,TRBV19,ASSILTGRNNQPQH
-,TRBV24-1,ATSGRGERYNEQF
-,TRBV5-1,ASSLRWQGVNTGELF
-,TRBV7-2,ASSSGRAGGAGELF
-,TRBV7-2,ASSPTGPAKNIQY
-,TRBV6-2/TRBV6-3,ASSQPIRRDSYEQY
-,TRBV14,ASGIRTDTQY
-,TRBV5-1,ASSLEGRVF
-,TRBV29-1,SVEVGLYEQY
-,TRBV7-2,ASSSGGGWVGELF
-,TRBV6-5,ASSYSRWPNSRD
-,TRBV27,ASSLVGGGSYEQY
-,TRBV29-1,SVKLADSSYNEQF
-,TRBV24-1,ATSRGTSYNEQF
-,TRBV20-1,SAPINTWWGTGELF